This TCR beta chain was recovered during a study of T cell clonality in common variable immunodeficiency. V shed 6 bases and J shed 3 bases, with 17 bases lying between them. This CDR3 is 16 amino acids long. Germline values: CDR1 LNHDA, CDR2 SQIVND (reference sequence). Some clones are missing from TCRdb's copy, which holds only in-frame ones; the method was immunoSEQ multiplex PCR. The sample holds 42,000 or so clones, and no clone turns up only once. Many counts were recorded for this clone. Its matching antigen is unknown. Read data end 3 residues before the CDR3 end; the end is taken from the germline J gene. General study points: CVID subjects had higher TCRbeta clonality than healthy controls, most marked in about a third. Fewer deletions and N-nucleotide insertions were reportedly seen in common variable immunodeficiency TCR beta sequences.

Caucasian heritage predominated among both patients and controls. This chain uses TRBV19 with TRBJ2-2; D might be TRBD1 (5 bases). This receptor was taken from a person aged 18 to 75 in good health. The sequencing input was peripheral blood mononuclear cells. CDR3 sequence reads: CASSFRRGFYTGELFF. The sequenced part of the CDR3 DNA is TGTGCCAGTAGCTTCCGAAGGGGATTTTACACCGGGGAG. Together with reference TRBV19 and TRBJ2-2, the CDR3 gives the full variable domain: DGGITQSPKYLFRKEGQNVTLSCEQNLNHDAMYWYRQDPGQGLRLIYYSQIVNDFQKGDIAEGYSVSREKKESFPLTVTSAQKNPTAFYLCASSFRRGFYTGELFFGEGSRLTVL.